This T cell receptor (beta chain) was sequenced for a study of cytomegalovirus exposure and HLA in healthy donors. General study results and limits: After further analysis at a later stage, 16,951 TCR beta sequences were associated with HLA alleles at 0.05 false discovery rate.

Concerning this clone: Its antigen is unidentified.

The CDR3 extends over 15 amino acids. Losses at the gene ends were 5 bases for V and 5 bases for J; bases not matched to a gene: 8. Germline V gene data show CDR1 as SEHNR and CDR2 as FQNEAQ (reference sequence). PCR involved 60 Vbeta and 13 Jbeta primers. Clones were read by immunoSEQ multiplex PCR, and TCRdb kept only the in-frame ones, dropping some. The sample holds 150,000 to 200,000 clones. The sequencing sample was made of PBMCs. This clonotype originated in a woman aged 55-70 years in good health and CMV-seronegative. The gene calls are TRBV7-9 and TRBJ1-5; 8 bases fit TRBD1. The CDR3 DNA is TGTGCCAGCAGCCCCCCCGCAGGGGGCGATCAGCCCCAGCATTTT. It specifies CASSPPAGGDQPQHF.